The 5 T cell receptor beta chains presented below share a single source sample, sequenced in a study of T cell changes during pregnancy in multiple sclerosis. Measured with immunoSEQ multiplex PCR; TCRdb has only the in-frame clones, and not every one. The repertoire holds about 94,000 clones, with 85% to 95% as singletons. Source: peripheral blood, taken in the third trimester of pregnancy. These receptors came from a female donor with multiple sclerosis, enrolled in a pregnancy study.

The rearrangement links TRBV7-2 to TRBJ2-7; the D gene is possibly TRBD2 (6 bases). This CDR3 is 14 amino acids long. Germline V gives CDR1 SGHTA, CDR2 FQGNSA. V lost 1 base and J 6 bases, leaving 13 bases between the germline ends. CDR3 loop: CASSLGGVGGEQYF. The CDR3, as DNA: TGTGCCAGCAGCTTAGGGGGCGTCGGGGGCGAGCAGTACTTC.

The chain joins TRBV5-1 to TRBJ2-7, with D possibly being TRBD2 (5 bases). Per the germline V gene, CDR1 is SGHRS and CDR2 is YFSETQ. The CDR3 consists of 15 residues. Trimming cost V 0 bases and J 0 bases, with 10 bases left between them. The CDR3 loop reads CASSLDPGSSYEQYF. CDR3 nucleotide sequence: TGCGCCAGCAGCTTGGATCCGGGGAGCTCCTACGAGCAGTACTTC.

The rearrangement joins TRBV6-4 to TRBJ2-3, with D tentatively TRBD1 (5 bases). CDR1 and CDR2 (germline): MRHNA, SNTAGT. Trimming removed 2 bases from V and 6 bases from J, with 9 bases in between. CDR3 length: 13 amino acids. CDR3 nucleotides: TGTGCCAGCAGTGACGGGGCAGGGGATACGCAGTATTTT. Residues: CASSDGAGDTQYF.

V is TRBV30 and J is TRBJ2-7, with D unresolved. Deletions cut 1 base from V and 7 bases from J, with 14 bases between. CDR3 size: 13 residues. Germline V gene sequence: CDR1 GTSNPN, CDR2 SVGIG (reference sequence). CDR3 protein: CAWSATLVGEQYF. CDR3 in DNA: TGTGCCTGGAGTGCGACACTGGTTGGGGAGCAGTACTTC.

The rearrangement joins TRBV7-6 to TRBJ2-5, with no clear D. CDR1 is SGHVS and CDR2 is FNYEAQ in the germline V gene. The CDR3 sequence is 16 residues long. Trimming cost V 2 bases and J 2 bases, with 15 bases left between them. In DNA, the CDR3 is TGTGCCAGCAGCTTATCCGGGTCCCCGGAACAAGAGACCCAGTACTTC. It encodes CASSLSGSPEQETQYF.